This T cell receptor (beta chain) is from a study of cytomegalovirus exposure and HLA in healthy donors. Study-wide findings and caveats: Later analysis found that TCR beta chains associated with HLA were more clonally expanded than other, equally common chains. What was likely a sequencing artifact was a cluster of highly shared sequence variants.

As concerns this clone: What it binds is not known.

The primer mix had 60 Vbeta and 13 Jbeta primers. Assay: immunoSEQ multiplex PCR; the TCRdb copy retains only in-frame clones and omits some. The table shows 150,000 to 200,000 clones, with roughly 80% occurring only once. Per the germline V gene, CDR1 is SNHLY and CDR2 is FYNNEI. V was cut by 2 bases and J by 4 bases, with 9 bases left in between. The CDR3 has 14 amino acids. The TCR originated in a man aged 30 to 45 in good health and CMV-seronegative. The chain has TRBV2 and TRBJ1-5, with TRBD1 as a possible D gene (5 bases). Sequencing was performed on PBMCs. CDR3: CASSEYGGNQPQHF. DNA of the CDR3: TGTGCCAGCAGTGAATACGGGGGTAATCAGCCCCAGCATTTT.